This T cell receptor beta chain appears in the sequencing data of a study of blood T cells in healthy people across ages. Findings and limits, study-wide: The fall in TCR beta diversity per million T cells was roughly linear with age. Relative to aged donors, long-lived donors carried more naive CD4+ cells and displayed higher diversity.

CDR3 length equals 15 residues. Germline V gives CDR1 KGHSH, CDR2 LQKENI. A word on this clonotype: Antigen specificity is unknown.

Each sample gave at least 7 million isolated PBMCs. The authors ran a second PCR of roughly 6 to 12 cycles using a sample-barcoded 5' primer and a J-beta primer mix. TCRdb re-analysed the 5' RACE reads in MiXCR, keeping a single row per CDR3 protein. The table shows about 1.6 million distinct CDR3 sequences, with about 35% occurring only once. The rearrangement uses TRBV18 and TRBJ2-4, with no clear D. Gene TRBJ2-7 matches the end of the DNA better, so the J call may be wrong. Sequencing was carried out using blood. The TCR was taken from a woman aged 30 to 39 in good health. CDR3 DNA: TGTGCCAGCTCACCACCGGGGATGGGAAACTACGAGCAGTACTTC. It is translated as CASSPPGMGNYEQYF.